The source of this T cell receptor (beta chain) is a study of control samples from healthy donors and cancer patients. Profiled with immunoSEQ multiplex PCR; TCRdb holds only in-frame clones, not every one. The sample has about 140,000 clones; roughly nine tenths are singletons. The CDR3 length is 17 residues. Germline CDR1 is SGHAT and CDR2 is FQNNGV. V was cut by 1 base and J by 2 bases, with 17 bases left in between. The sequence derives from a woman aged 25 to 45 in good health. What was sequenced was blood. The chain combines TRBV11-2 with TRBJ1-2, with a tentative D call TRBD1 (6 bases). The CDR3 protein is CASSLGVRGSENYGYTF. Written as DNA, the CDR3 is TGTGCCAGCAGCTTAGGGGTCAGGGGATCGGAAAACTATGGCTACACCTTC.